The 7 T cell receptor beta chains below come from one sample, sequenced in a study of blood T cell repertoires in COVID-19. Assay used: immunoSEQ multiplex PCR; TCRdb lists only in-frame clones, some missing. This sample has roughly 290,000 clones, with 80% to 90% found just once. The specimen sequenced was peripheral blood. The receptors were gathered from a woman aged 45-65 years who had recovered from COVID-19.

This chain's CDR3 is CASSYSAGVTGELFF. CDR3 DNA: TGTGCCAGCAGTTACTCTGCAGGGGTAACCGGGGAGCTGTTTTTT. The chain couples TRBV6-6 to TRBJ2-2; D possibly corresponds to TRBD1 (6 bases). This CDR3 has 15 residues. Germline CDR1 MNHNY, CDR2 SVGAGI (reference sequence). V lost 0 bases and J 5 bases, leaving 10 bases between the germline ends.

This chain links TRBV19 with TRBJ1-3; D call uncertain. The CDR3 consists of 15 residues. V lost 8 bases and J 2 bases, leaving 16 bases between the germline ends. Germline loops: CDR1 LNHDA, CDR2 SQIVND (reference sequence). The CDR3 sequence is CASAIYSSPGNTIYF. CDR3 nucleotides: TGTGCCAGTGCGATCTACAGTTCCCCTGGAAACACCATATATTTT.

The CDR3 region is CASSMRTATNEKLFF. In DNA, the CDR3 is TGTGCCAGTAGTATGCGAACGGCAACTAATGAAAAACTGTTTTTT. The genes are TRBV19 and TRBJ1-4; no firm D call. The V gene lost 3 bases and the J gene lost 0 bases, with 8 bases spanning the gap. The CDR3 runs 15 residues. Germline lookup yields CDR1 LNHDA and CDR2 SQIVND (reference sequence). Together with reference TRBV19 and TRBJ1-4, the CDR3 gives the full variable domain: DGGITQSPKYLFRKEGQNVTLSCEQNLNHDAMYWYRQDPGQGLRLIYYSQIVNDFQKGDIAEGYSVSREKKESFPLTVTSAQKNPTAFYLCASSMRTATNEKLFFGSGTQLSVL.

The gene calls are TRBV29-1 and TRBJ1-1; perhaps TRBD1 as D (6 bases). Germline V gene lookup returns CDR1 SQVTM and CDR2 ANQGSEA. This CDR3 has 11 residues. The V end was cut by 7 bases, the J end by 1 base, with 7 bases between. CDR3 region: CSGDKNTEAFF. The CDR3 region has the DNA TGCAGCGGGGACAAGAACACTGAAGCTTTCTTT.

The J gene is TRBJ1-3, the V gene TRBV5-6; 7 bases align to TRBD1. The CDR3 loop spans 16 amino acids. With 4 bases clipped from V and 0 bases from J, the junction kept 7 bases outside the gene matches. Germline CDR1 reads SGHDT; CDR2 reads YYEEEE. The CDR3 region is CASSADRVYSGNTIYF. CDR3 DNA: TGTGCCAGCAGCGCAGACAGGGTCTACTCTGGAAACACCATATATTTT.

This rearrangement joins TRBV2 to TRBJ2-5; 11 positions match TRBD2. V lost 6 bases, J lost 5 bases, and 5 bases stayed unmatched. In germline, CDR1 is SNHLY, CDR2 FYNNEI. The CDR3 spans 14 residues. As DNA, the CDR3 is TGTGCCAGCAGCCTCACTAGCGGGAGTGAGACCCAGTACTTC. Its translation is CASSLTSGSETQYF. Together with reference TRBV2 and TRBJ2-5, the CDR3 gives the full variable domain: EPEVTQTPSHQVTQMGQEVILRCVPISNHLYFYWYRQILGQKVEFLVSFYNNEISEKSEIFDDQFSVERPDGSNFTLKIRSTKLEDSAMYFCASSLTSGSETQYFGPGTRLLVL.

V usage is TRBV5-8 and J usage is TRBJ2-7; 7 positions match TRBD1. CDR1 SGHTS and CDR2 YDEGEE come from the germline V gene. Trimming cost V 3 bases and J 4 bases; bases outside gene matches: 10. The CDR3 extends over 15 amino acids. The CDR3 DNA is TGTGCCAGCAGCTGGGATCGACAGGGTTGGTACGAGCAGTACTTC. This gives the protein CASSWDRQGWYEQYF.